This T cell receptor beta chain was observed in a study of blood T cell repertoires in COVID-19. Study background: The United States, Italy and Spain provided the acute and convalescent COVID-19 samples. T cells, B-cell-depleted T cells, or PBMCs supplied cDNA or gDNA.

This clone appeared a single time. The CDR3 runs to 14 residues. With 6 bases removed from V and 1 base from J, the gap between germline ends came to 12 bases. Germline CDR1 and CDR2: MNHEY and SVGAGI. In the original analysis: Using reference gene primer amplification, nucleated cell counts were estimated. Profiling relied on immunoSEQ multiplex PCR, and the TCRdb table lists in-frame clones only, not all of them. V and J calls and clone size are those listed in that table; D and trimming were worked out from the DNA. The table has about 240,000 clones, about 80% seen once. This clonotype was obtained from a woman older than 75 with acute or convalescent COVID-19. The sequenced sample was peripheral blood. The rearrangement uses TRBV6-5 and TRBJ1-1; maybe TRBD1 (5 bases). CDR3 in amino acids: CASSRGTENTEAFF. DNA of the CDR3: TGTGCCAGCAGCCGCGGGACGGAGAACACTGAAGCTTTCTTT.